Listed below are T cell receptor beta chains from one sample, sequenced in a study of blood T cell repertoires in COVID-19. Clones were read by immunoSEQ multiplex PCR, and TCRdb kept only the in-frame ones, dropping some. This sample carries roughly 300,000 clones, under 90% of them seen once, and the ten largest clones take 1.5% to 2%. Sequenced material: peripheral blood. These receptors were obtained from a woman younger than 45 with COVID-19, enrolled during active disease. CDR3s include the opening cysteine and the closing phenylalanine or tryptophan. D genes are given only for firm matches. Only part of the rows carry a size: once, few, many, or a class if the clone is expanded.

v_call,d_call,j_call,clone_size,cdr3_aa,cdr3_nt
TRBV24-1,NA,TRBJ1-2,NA,CATSGGVPYGYTF,TGTGCCACCAGTGGCGGGGTGCCCTATGGCTACACCTTC
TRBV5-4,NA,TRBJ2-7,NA,CASSLGQGTTYEQYF,TGTGCCAGCAGCTTAGGGCAGGGTACAACCTACGAGCAGTACTTC
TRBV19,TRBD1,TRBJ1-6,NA,CASSAFAGTANSPLHF,TGTGCCAGTAGTGCTTTCGCCGGGACAGCAAATTCACCCCTCCACTTT
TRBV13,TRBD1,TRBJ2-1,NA,CASSWDSYNEQFF,TGTGCCAGCAGCTGGGACAGCTACAATGAGCAGTTCTTC
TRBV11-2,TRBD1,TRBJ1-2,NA,CASSDRGNYGYTF,TGTGCCAGCAGCGACAGGGGGAACTATGGCTACACCTTC
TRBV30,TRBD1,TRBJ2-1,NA,CAFGQGNEQFF,TGTGCCTTCGGACAGGGCAATGAGCAGTTCTTC
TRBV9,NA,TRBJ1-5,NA,CASMGPKGPYSNQPQHF,TGTGCCAGCATGGGCCCGAAAGGTCCGTATAGCAATCAGCCCCAGCATTTT
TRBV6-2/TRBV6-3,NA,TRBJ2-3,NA,CASSRSGNTDTQYF,TGTGCCAGCAGTCGTAGCGGAAACACAGATACGCAGTATTTT
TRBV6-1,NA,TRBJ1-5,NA,CASSELQGPGNQPQHF,TGTGCCAGCAGTGAATTACAGGGACCCGGCAATCAGCCCCAGCATTTT
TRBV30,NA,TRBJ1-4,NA,CAWSLGETNEKLFF,TGTGCCTGGAGTCTCGGGGAAACTAATGAAAAACTGTTTTTT
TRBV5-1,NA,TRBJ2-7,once,CASPSRRRFPYEQYF,TGCGCCAGCCCCAGCCGACGGAGGTTCCCCTACGAGCAGTACTTC
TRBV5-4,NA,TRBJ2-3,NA,CASSLATSQPSTDTQYF,TGTGCCAGCAGCTTGGCAACTAGCCAACCTAGCACAGATACGCAGTATTTT
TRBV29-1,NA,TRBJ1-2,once,CSVKEQPNYGYTF,TGCAGCGTGAAGGAACAGCCCAACTATGGCTACACCTTC
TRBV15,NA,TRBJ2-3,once,CATTGSADLSTDTQYF,TGTGCCACCACCGGGTCGGCAGACCTTAGCACAGATACGCAGTATTTT
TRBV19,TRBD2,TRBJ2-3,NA,CASSRLATSTDTQYF,TGTGCCAGTAGTAGACTAGCGACCAGCACAGATACGCAGTATTTT
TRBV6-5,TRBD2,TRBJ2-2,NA,CASSYAGRGELFF,TGTGCCAGCAGTTACGCCGGGAGGGGGGAGCTGTTTTTT
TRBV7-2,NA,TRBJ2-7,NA,CASSSTGSSAEQYF,TGTGCCAGCAGTTCTACAGGATCATCGGCCGAGCAGTACTTC
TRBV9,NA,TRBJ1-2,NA,CASSVAQGGNYGYTF,TGTGCCAGCAGCGTAGCGCAGGGAGGGAACTATGGCTACACCTTC
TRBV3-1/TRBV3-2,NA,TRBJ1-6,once,CASSLGGSYNSPLHF,TGTGCCAGCAGCTTGGGGGGCTCCTATAATTCACCCCTCCACTTT
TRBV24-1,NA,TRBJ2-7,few,CATSDLPSDGTAGREQYF,TGTGCCACCAGTGATTTGCCCTCGGATGGGACGGCGGGGAGAGAGCAGTACTTC
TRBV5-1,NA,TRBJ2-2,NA,CASSLWDLGSTGELFF,TGCGCCAGCAGCTTGTGGGACTTAGGCAGCACCGGGGAGCTGTTTTTT
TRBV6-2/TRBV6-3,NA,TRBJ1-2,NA,CASSYSPNYGYTF,TGTGCCAGCAGTTATAGTCCTAACTATGGCTACACCTTC
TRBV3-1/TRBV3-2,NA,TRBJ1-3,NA,CASSQGTLGSGNTIYF,TGTGCCAGCAGCCAAGGCACCCTGGGCTCCGGAAACACCATATATTTT
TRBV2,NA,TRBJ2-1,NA,CASTEGFAGSINEQFF,TGTGCCAGTACCGAAGGGTTTGCCGGGAGCATCAATGAGCAGTTCTTC
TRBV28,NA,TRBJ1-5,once,CASSEGGNQPQHF,TGTGCCAGCAGTGAGGGGGGGAATCAGCCCCAGCATTTT
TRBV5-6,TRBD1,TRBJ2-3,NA,CASSSTGVGTDTQYF,TGTGCCAGCAGCTCGACAGGGGTCGGCACAGATACGCAGTATTTT
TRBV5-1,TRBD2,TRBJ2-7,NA,CASSPTSGAVLEQYF,TGCGCCAGCAGCCCGACTAGCGGGGCCGTTCTCGAGCAGTACTTC
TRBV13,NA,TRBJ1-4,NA,CASSSYRAGEKLFF,TGTGCCAGCAGCTCTTACAGGGCCGGGGAAAAACTGTTTTTT
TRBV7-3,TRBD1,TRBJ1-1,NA,CASSSTGVDTEAFF,TGTGCCAGCAGCTCGACAGGGGTCGACACTGAAGCTTTCTTT
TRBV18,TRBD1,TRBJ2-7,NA,CASSLDRGVAYEQYF,TGTGCCAGCTCACTTGACAGGGGGGTTGCCTACGAGCAGTACTTC
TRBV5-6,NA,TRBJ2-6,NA,CASSLGWGGSSGANVLTF,TGTGCCAGCAGCTTGGGATGGGGCGGCAGCTCTGGGGCCAACGTCCTGACTTTC
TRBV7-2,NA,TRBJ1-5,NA,CASSFARGGQPQHF,TGTGCCAGCAGCTTTGCCAGAGGAGGACAGCCCCAGCATTTT
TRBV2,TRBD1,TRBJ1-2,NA,CASSEGTVPYGYTF,TGTGCCAGCAGTGAGGGGACAGTCCCATATGGCTACACCTTC
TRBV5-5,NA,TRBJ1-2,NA,CASSLATTEYGYTF,TGTGCCAGCAGCTTGGCCACGACGGAGTATGGCTACACCTTC
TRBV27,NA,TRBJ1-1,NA,CASSFGGGYTEAFF,TGTGCCAGCAGTTTTGGGGGGGGATACACTGAAGCTTTCTTT
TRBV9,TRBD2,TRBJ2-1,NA,CASSVRTSGDNEQFF,TGTGCCAGCAGCGTTCGGACTAGCGGGGATAATGAGCAGTTCTTC
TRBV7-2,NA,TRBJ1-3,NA,CASSLAGGAVGNTIYF,TGTGCCAGCAGCTTAGCAGGGGGGGCTGTTGGAAACACCATATATTTT
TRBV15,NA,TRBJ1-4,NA,CATSRPGGGPNEKLFF,TGTGCCACCAGCAGACCGGGCGGGGGACCTAATGAAAAACTGTTTTTT
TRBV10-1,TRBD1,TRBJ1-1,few,CASSHRGEPPPGTEAFF,TGCGCCAGCAGCCACAGGGGCGAGCCGCCCCCGGGCACTGAAGCTTTCTTT
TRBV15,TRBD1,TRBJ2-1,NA,CATSIDRAAYNEQFF,TGTGCCACCAGCATTGACAGGGCCGCCTACAATGAGCAGTTCTTC
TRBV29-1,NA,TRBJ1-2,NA,CSVVSPGRDYGYTF,TGCAGCGTTGTCTCTCCAGGCAGAGACTATGGCTACACCTTC
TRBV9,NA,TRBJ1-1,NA,CASTPGGMNTEAFF,TGTGCCAGCACCCCGGGGGGAATGAACACTGAAGCTTTCTTT